The 18 T cell receptor beta chains listed next were all sequenced from one sample in a study of T cells after yellow fever vaccination. Each CDR3 protein is one row after TCRdb ran MiXCR on the 5' RACE reads. The sample has hundreds of thousands of distinct CDR3 sequences, around 4% seen once. This material consisted of PBMCs, taken on the day of the yellow fever booster vaccination. These receptors all stem from a man younger than 35 who received the YFV17D yellow fever vaccine.

This clonotype showed up just a few times. This chain joins TRBV19 and TRBJ2-1; D unresolved. CDR3 length: 13 residues. Germline CDR1 is LNHDA and CDR2 is SQIVND (reference sequence). V lost 6 bases and J lost 8, with 14 bases in between. The CDR3 loop is CASSAPAQHEQFF. CDR3 coding DNA: TGTGCCAGTAGCGCCCCCGCCCAGCATGAGCAGTTCTTC.

This clonotype has just a few counts. The chain links TRBV20-1 to TRBJ2-7; no definite D call. This CDR3 is 12 amino acids long. V lost 1 base to trimming and J lost 7 bases, with 11 bases between them. Germline lookup yields CDR1 DFQATT and CDR2 SNEGSKA (reference sequence). CDR3 residues: CSARAAPREQYV. The CDR3 bases are TGCAGTGCTAGAGCGGCTCCTCGGGAGCAGTACGTC.

For this clonotype: A clone one base away is much larger, so this may be a read error. This chain uses TRBV21-1 with TRBJ1-5; the D call in the table, TRBD1, was not verified against the DNA. TRBV21-1 is tagged as a pseudogene. CDR3 length: 16 residues. The DNA of the CDR3 is TGTGCCAGCAGCAAGGGAAAGGGGGTGGGCAATCTGCCCCAGCATTTT. It is translated as CASSKGKGVGNLPQHF.

In this sample, this clonotype turned up many times. The rearrangement uses TRBV20-1 and TRBJ2-3; a possible D gene is TRBD2 (5 bases). CDR3 length equals 12 residues. V was clipped by 6 bases and J by 4 bases, with 11 bases between them. CDR1 is DFQATT, CDR2 SNEGSKA, per germline (reference sequence). The DNA for the CDR3 is TGCAGTGCCTTAGACTACCCAGATACGCAGTATTTT. This encodes CSALDYPDTQYF.

This clonotype was found many times. The CDR3 loop is CASQHGLGSYEQYF. The CDR3 region has the DNA TGCGCCAGTCAACACGGGTTAGGGTCCTACGAGCAGTACTTC. The rearrangement uses TRBV5-1 and TRBJ2-7; D gene uncertain. The CDR3 is made up of 14 amino acids. Germline assignment: CDR1 SGHRS and CDR2 YFSETQ. V dropped 8 bases and J dropped 1 base, with 16 bases sitting between them.

This clonotype was seen many times. Written as DNA, the CDR3 is TGTGCCAGCAGTGCGGGCCTTCCCTCCAATGAGCAGTTCTTC. Protein product: CASSAGLPSNEQFF. V is TRBV25-1 and J is TRBJ2-1; D is ambiguous. Per the germline V gene, CDR1 is MGHDK and CDR2 is SYGVNS. Trimming stripped 4 bases from V and 6 bases from J, with 13 bases between. The CDR3 totals 14 residues.

The table lists this clonotype with many counts. The chain employs TRBV6-1 and TRBJ2-7, with 8 bases that match TRBD1. The germline V gene has CDR1 MNHNS and CDR2 SASEGT. CDR3 length equals 16 residues. V shed 7 bases, J shed 2 bases, and the junction held 13 bases outside the gene matches. CDR3 protein: CASMRRPGQVTYEQYF. CDR3 sequence (DNA): TGTGCCAGCATGCGAAGACCGGGACAGGTGACCTACGAGCAGTACTTC.

CDR3 in DNA: TGTGCCAGCAGTTACCAGGGGGCGAACTATGGCTACACCTTC. This codes for CASSYQGANYGYTF. V usage is TRBV6-5 and J usage is TRBJ1-2; 8 nucleotides match TRBD1. Germline CDR1 MNHEY, CDR2 SVGAGI. Trimming took 2 bases from V and 2 from J; bases not matched to a gene: 1. The CDR3 is 14 amino acids.

Turning to this clonotype: A much larger clone sits a single nucleotide away, making a read error possible. CDR3 coding DNA: TGTGCCAGCAGCTCTTCTGGAGATACGCAGTGTTTT. Protein: CASSSSGDTQCF. The rearrangement joins TRBV7-3 to TRBJ2-3; D uncertain. Germline lookup yields CDR1 SGHTA and CDR2 FQGTGA. The CDR3 extends over 12 amino acids.

This clonotype came up a few times. The rearrangement uses TRBV6-1 and TRBJ2-3; perhaps TRBD2 as D (5 bases). This CDR3 has 15 amino acids. The ends were cut back, 4 bases at V and 2 bases at J, with 13 bases in the middle. Germline V gene lookup returns CDR1 MNHNS and CDR2 SASEGT. In DNA, the CDR3 is TGTGCCAGCAGTGTTGGGTCAGACTACACAGATACGCAGTATTTT. This translates into CASSVGSDYTDTQYF.

The rearrangement joins TRBV5-1 to TRBJ2-2; 11 positions agree with TRBD2. The CDR3 has 18 amino acids. Unmatched junction bases numbered 10, after V lost 4 bases and J lost 2 bases. CDR1 and CDR2 from the germline V gene are SGHRS and YFSETQ. The CDR3 here is CASSHPSGGFINTGELFF. For the CDR3, the DNA is TGCGCCAGCAGCCACCCTAGCGGGGGGTTTATTAACACCGGGGAGCTGTTTTTT.

This clonotype was detected only a few times. The chain links TRBV4-1 to TRBJ1-3; possible D gene TRBD1, 5 bases. With 6 bases removed from V and 6 bases from J, the gap between germline ends came to 18 bases. CDR3 length: 15 residues. CDR1 and CDR2 (germline): MGHRA, YSYEKL. CDR3 DNA: TGCGCCAGCAGGCGTATTGGGACCTTGGAAAACACCATATATTTT. It codes for CASRRIGTLENTIYF.

This clonotype was observed at least ten times. The chain uses TRBV7-2 and TRBJ2-7; 8 bases agree with TRBD2. The trim removed 6 bases at V and 0 bases at J, leaving 10 bases unmatched. CDR3 length: 16 residues. Germline-derived CDR1 and CDR2 are SGHTA and FQGNSA. The CDR3 DNA reads TGTGCCAGCAGGGGGACTAGAAACTCACTCTCCTACGAGCAGTACTTC. Amino acid sequence: CASRGTRNSLSYEQYF.

This clonotype showed up many times. The rearrangement joins TRBV7-8 to TRBJ2-2, with 11 bases lining up with TRBD2. Unmatched junction bases numbered 8, after V lost 3 bases and J lost 2 bases. Germline CDR1 and CDR2: SGHVS and FQNEAQ. The CDR3 extends over 18 amino acids. For the CDR3, the DNA is TGTGCCAGCAGCTTGGCTGTAGCGGGGGGGCCAAACACCGGGGAGCTGTTTTTT. Translation: CASSLAVAGGPNTGELFF.

Many counts were recorded for this clonotype. The genes are TRBV6-2 or TRBV6-3 and TRBJ2-1; D may be TRBD2 (7 bases). The germline CDR1 and CDR2 sequences are MNHEY and SVGEGT. With 4 bases removed from V and 10 bases from J, the gap between germline ends came to 14 bases. The CDR3 runs to 13 residues. The CDR3 loop reads CASSWGGRVEQFF. The CDR3 DNA follows: TGTGCCAGCAGTTGGGGGGGGCGCGTGGAGCAGTTCTTC.

In its sample, this clonotype was seen a few times. The V and J genes are TRBV25-1 and TRBJ1-2, with 7 bases aligning to TRBD1. The trim removed 3 bases at V and 7 bases at J, leaving 5 bases unmatched. Germline V gene sequence: CDR1 MGHDK, CDR2 SYGVNS. The CDR3 contains 13 residues. CDR3 bases: TGTGCCAGCAGTGATACAGGGGACTCTGGCTACACCTTC. The encoded protein is CASSDTGDSGYTF.

This clonotype was counted many times. The chain links TRBV24-1 to TRBJ2-2; no clear D gene. The CDR3 sequence is 12 residues long. Germline V CDR1 and CDR2: KGHDR, SFDVKD. Trimming took off 9 bases at V and 1 base at J, with 5 bases between the two ends. This chain's CDR3 is CATPQNTGELFF. The DNA for the CDR3 is TGTGCCACCCCTCAGAACACCGGGGAGCTGTTTTTT.

There are many counts of this clonotype. The J gene is TRBJ1-5, the V gene TRBV6-2 or TRBV6-3; 7 bases agree with TRBD1. J lost 7 bases, V lost 4 bases, and 4 bases had no gene match. Per germline, CDR1 MNHEY and CDR2 SVGEGT. The CDR3 contains 13 residues. This chain's CDR3 is CASSLTGRQPQHF. The CDR3 nucleotides read TGTGCCAGCAGTTTGACAGGGCGACAGCCCCAGCATTTT.